The rows below give T cell receptor beta chains drawn from one sample of a study of spatial heterogeneity in lung cancer. TCRdb reprocessed the 5' RACE reads via MiXCR and lists one record per CDR3 protein. Found here are under 35,000 distinct CDR3 sequences, almost 5.5% of them singletons; the top ten hold approximately 25%. Sequencing used PBMCs, obtained at follow-up. The receptors derive from a female donor with early-stage non-small cell lung cancer. The CDR3 runs from the conserved cysteine through the conserved F or W. The order of the fields is V gene, J gene, D gene, clone size, CDR3 DNA, CDR3 protein. The D gene is left open where the match is weak. Some rows have no size entry. The others give once, few or many, or a class for an expanded clone.

TRBV6-5,TRBJ1-1,TRBD1,few,TGTGCCAGCAGTTCAGACAGGGGGAACACTGAAGCTTTCTTT,CASSSDRGNTEAFF
TRBV2,TRBJ1-3,.,many,TGTGCCAGCAGTGAGGGGGAGTGGAACACCATATATTTT,CASSEGEWNTIYF
TRBV6-6,TRBJ2-1,.,many,TGTGCCAGCAGTTACATGGGGAGTGGGAATGAGCAGTTCTTC,CASSYMGSGNEQFF
TRBV2,TRBJ1-2,.,many,TGTGCCAGCAGTGATCCCGGACGAAAGGGCTACACCTTC,CASSDPGRKGYTF
TRBV20-1,TRBJ2-3,TRBD1,.,TGCAGTGCTGACGGGACAGGGTATACAGATACGCAGTATTTT,CSADGTGYTDTQYF
TRBV28,TRBJ2-5,.,.,TGTGCCAGCAGATCCACCGGGACGGGCAAAAAAGAGACCCAGTACTTC,CASRSTGTGKKETQYF
TRBV6-5,TRBJ2-1,TRBD2,many,TGTGCCAGCAGTTACTCCGCGCGGGAGCCCTACAATGAGCAGTTCTTC,CASSYSAREPYNEQFF
TRBV20-1,TRBJ2-3,TRBD1,many,TGCAGTGCTTCCTTAAGGGGACAGAGCACAGATACGCAGTATTTT,CSASLRGQSTDTQYF
TRBV27,TRBJ2-3,.,many,TGTGCCAGCAGTTTAGTTGGGTTCACAGATACGCAGTATTTT,CASSLVGFTDTQYF
TRBV6-2/TRBV6-3,TRBJ2-3,.,many,TGTGCCAGCCCAGCGTCGGGTACGCAGTATTTT,CASPASGTQYF
TRBV10-3,TRBJ1-1,.,many,TGTGCCGTCGCCGCTTCAGGGTTGAACACTGAAGCTTTCTTT,CAVAASGLNTEAFF
TRBV6-2/TRBV6-3,TRBJ2-7,TRBD2,few,TGTGCCAGCAGTACTACGCGCCCCGGGACTAGCGGAACCTACGAGCAGTACTTC,CASSTTRPGTSGTYEQYF
TRBV7-2,TRBJ2-3,.,medium-sized,TGTGCCAGCAGCTTAGATGGGACAGATACGCAGTATTTT,CASSLDGTDTQYF
TRBV10-3,TRBJ1-1,TRBD1,many,TGTGCCATCAGGCCAAGTACAGGGGGCGCTGAGAAAGCTTTCTTT,CAIRPSTGGAEKAFF